Listed below are T cell receptor beta chains from one sample, sequenced in a study of shared clonotypes between healthy human individuals. The method was immunoSEQ multiplex PCR; TCRdb's version includes in-frame clones alone and lacks a portion of them. The top ten clones hold less than 0.35% of a sample with about 380,000 clones, around 96% of them seen once. Sample: memory CD8+ T cells sorted from blood. Receptors originate from a man aged 25 to 40 in good health. CDR3s include the opening cysteine and the closing phenylalanine or tryptophan. The order of the fields is D gene, J gene, V gene, clone size, CDR3 protein, CDR3 DNA. The D gene is left open where the match is weak. Clone size appears in some rows only: once, few, many, or a class for an expanded clone.

TRBD1,TRBJ2-7,TRBV2,.,CASSGQNYEQYF,TGTGCCAGCTCGGGACAGAACTACGAGCAGTACTTC
.,TRBJ2-3,TRBV7-3,.,CASSFPDTDTQYF,TGTGCCAGCAGCTTCCCTGACACAGATACGCAGTATTTT
.,TRBJ2-7,TRBV5-1,.,CASSLTRSSYEQYF,TGCGCCAGCAGCTTAACTAGGAGCTCCTACGAGCAGTACTTC
TRBD2,TRBJ2-1,TRBV4-1,.,CASSHGPTSGSFYEQFF,TGCGCCAGCAGCCACGGCCCGACTAGCGGGAGTTTCTATGAGCAGTTCTTC
.,TRBJ2-3,TRBV18,.,CASSLPNTDTQYF,TGTGCCAGCTCACTTCCTAACACAGATACGCAGTATTTT
.,TRBJ1-1,TRBV10-3,.,CAISGHMNTEAFF,TGTGCCATCAGTGGACACATGAACACTGAAGCTTTCTTT
.,TRBJ2-7,TRBV27,.,CASRGASSEQYF,TGTGCCAGCAGGGGGGCTAGCTCCGAGCAGTACTTC
TRBD2,TRBJ2-1,TRBV19,.,CASRTSGASYNEQFF,TGTGCCAGCCGGACTAGCGGTGCGTCCTACAATGAGCAGTTCTTC
TRBD2,TRBJ2-3,TRBV29-1,.,CSVEGTGTSVDTQYF,TGCAGCGTTGAAGGGACCGGGACTAGCGTGGATACGCAGTATTTT
.,TRBJ2-7,TRBV5-1,.,CASSLVGIYEQYF,TGCGCCAGCAGCTTGGTAGGGATTTACGAGCAGTACTTC
.,TRBJ2-3,TRBV13,.,CASSNTAGTQYF,TGTGCCAGCAGTAATACAGCAGGTACGCAGTATTTT
TRBD2,TRBJ2-3,TRBV2,.,CASSMVFSGTSTDTQYF,TGTGCCAGCAGTATGGTGTTTAGCGGGACAAGCACAGATACGCAGTATTTT
.,TRBJ2-7,TRBV2,.,CASSDVFRIRDFYEQYF,TGTGCCAGCAGTGATGTATTTCGGATTAGAGATTTCTACGAGCAGTACTTC
.,TRBJ1-2,TRBV10-3,.,CAISGTVSNYGYTF,TGTGCCATCAGTGGGACGGTATCTAACTATGGCTACACCTTC
TRBD2,TRBJ2-1,TRBV4-1,.,CASSQPGLAGGKREQVF,TGCGCCAGCAGCCAACCCGGACTAGCGGGAGGAAAACGGGAGCAGGTCTTC
TRBD1,TRBJ1-1,TRBV25-1,.,CASRDRGDFDTEAFF,TGTGCCAGCAGGGACAGGGGGGATTTTGACACTGAAGCTTTCTTT
.,TRBJ1-2,TRBV30,.,CAWSVSIGRDGYTF,TGTGCCTGGAGTGTATCTATTGGCAGAGATGGCTACACCTTC
TRBD2,TRBJ2-3,TRBV7-6,.,CASSLYGGRWDTQYF,TGTGCCAGCAGCTTATACGGCGGGAGGTGGGATACGCAGTATTTT
.,TRBJ2-1,TRBV19,.,CASRDLRETEEQFF,TGTGCCAGCCGCGACCTCCGGGAAACCGAGGAGCAGTTCTTC
.,TRBJ2-7,TRBV6-1,once,CASSRTGTGSYEQYF,TGTGCCAGCAGTAGGACCGGGACTGGCTCCTACGAGCAGTACTTC
TRBD2,TRBJ2-2,TRBV28,.,CASSLSSGDTGELFF,TGTGCCAGCAGTTTATCAAGCGGGGACACCGGGGAGCTGTTTTTT
TRBD1,TRBJ1-1,TRBV6-5,.,CASSYPTGAQAFF,TGTGCCAGCAGTTACCCTACAGGGGCCCAAGCTTTCTTT
.,TRBJ2-2,TRBV25-1,.,CASSEWGPLNTGELFF,TGTGCCAGCAGTGAATGGGGCCCTTTAAACACCGGGGAGCTGTTTTTT
TRBD2,TRBJ2-1,TRBV4-2,.,CASSQETSGSGDEQFF,TGTGCCAGCAGCCAAGAGACTAGCGGGAGCGGGGATGAGCAGTTCTTC
.,TRBJ1-4,TRBV6-5,.,CASSYSGRTNEKLFF,TGTGCCAGCAGTTACTCAGGAAGAACTAATGAAAAACTGTTTTTT
.,TRBJ2-7,TRBV10-2,.,CASSGWGSSYEQYF,TGCGCCAGCAGTGGCTGGGGGAGCTCCTACGAGCAGTACTTC
.,TRBJ1-5,TRBV7-8,few,CASSLVGRPGNQPQHF,TGTGCCAGCAGCTTAGTTGGCCGCCCGGGCAATCAGCCCCAGCATTTT
.,TRBJ2-5,TRBV5-1,.,CASSPLARQETQYF,TGCGCCAGCAGCCCTTTAGCTCGCCAAGAGACCCAGTACTTC
TRBD2,TRBJ2-1,TRBV19,.,CASSVLAPKHNEQFF,TGTGCCAGTAGTGTACTAGCGCCAAAACACAATGAGCAGTTCTTC
.,TRBJ2-7,TRBV15,.,CATSRIGAGGDEQYF,TGTGCCACCAGCAGAATAGGGGCTGGAGGGGACGAGCAGTACTTC
TRBD1,TRBJ2-1,TRBV5-8,.,CASSSPGQGNNEQFF,TGTGCCAGCAGCTCACCGGGACAGGGGAACAATGAGCAGTTCTTC
TRBD1,TRBJ1-2,TRBV27,.,CASSASRDRVEVHTF,TGTGCCAGCAGTGCGAGCCGGGACAGGGTGGAGGTTCACACCTTC
.,TRBJ2-5,TRBV29-1,.,CSVLIDDQYF,TGCAGCGTTCTCATAGACGACCAGTACTTC
.,TRBJ1-2,TRBV11-2,.,CASSLGRTGGYTF,TGTGCCAGCAGCTTGGGACGGACGGGGGGCTACACCTTC
.,TRBJ2-7,TRBV19,.,CASSPPSGNGYYEQYF,TGTGCCAGTAGTCCCCCCTCAGGGAATGGCTACTACGAGCAGTACTTC
.,TRBJ2-3,TRBV20-1,.,CSAVLVDTQYF,TGCAGTGCGGTACTAGTCGATACGCAGTATTTT
.,TRBJ1-2,TRBV27,.,CASRGRLNYGYTF,TGTGCCAGCAGGGGCCGACTAAACTATGGCTACACCTTC
.,TRBJ2-5,TRBV28,.,CASSFPRPGAETQYF,TGTGCCAGCAGTTTCCCGAGGCCAGGGGCGGAGACCCAGTACTTC
.,TRBJ2-3,TRBV5-1,.,CASCRDAKGDTQYF,TGCGCCTCCTGCCGGGACGCCAAAGGAGATACGCAGTATTTT
TRBD2,TRBJ2-1,TRBV27,.,CASRPGLGTSGRAVPFF,TGTGCCAGCAGGCCCGGCTTGGGGACTAGCGGGAGGGCGGTACCGTTCTTC
TRBD2,TRBJ2-3,TRBV7-8,.,CASSPGLAGWGDTQYF,TGTGCCAGCAGTCCTGGACTAGCGGGATGGGGAGATACGCAGTATTTT
TRBD1,TRBJ2-3,TRBV5-1,.,CASSLDRGTDTQYF,TGCGCCAGCAGCTTAGACAGGGGAACAGATACGCAGTATTTT
TRBD2,TRBJ2-5,TRBV7-8,.,CASSLWTSGFQETQYF,TGTGCCAGCAGCCTATGGACTAGCGGATTCCAAGAGACCCAGTACTTC
.,TRBJ2-2,TRBV5-1,.,CASGLLVGELFF,TGCGCCAGCGGATTGTTGGTCGGGGAGCTGTTTTTT
.,TRBJ2-5,TRBV28,.,CASGDMGEETQYF,TGTGCCAGCGGCGACATGGGGGAAGAGACCCAGTACTTC